These 25 T cell receptor beta chains came from one sample sequenced in a study of blood T cells in healthy people across ages. Then a second PCR, running about 6 to 12 cycles, was carried out with a sample-barcoded 5' primer and a J-beta primer mix. TCRdb analysed the 5' RACE reads with MiXCR anew, one entry per CDR3 protein. The repertoire holds under 1,100,000 distinct CDR3 sequences, with around 25% as singletons. This sample also belongs to another study, concerning T cells of mothers and their children.

Material for sequencing was blood. The receptors derive from a girl aged 2 to 9 in good health.

This chain joins TRBV4-1 and TRBJ1-2; D call uncertain. This CDR3 region has 13 residues. V shed 0 bases and J shed 7 bases, with 9 bases lying between them. The germline V gene has CDR1 MGHRA and CDR2 YSYEKL. CDR3 in DNA: TGCGCCAGCAGCCAAGATGACGGTTTTGGCTACACCTTC. Protein sequence: CASSQDDGFGYTF.

The CDR3 coding sequence is TGCAGCGCCGTGGGTGGGGTGGGAAGACTCGGGACTAGCGGATGGGTTGAACCAGATACGCAGTATTTT. As protein: CSAVGGVGRLGTSGWVEPDTQYF. V gene TRBV20-1 combines with J gene TRBJ2-3; 11 nucleotides line up with TRBD2. The CDR3 loop spans 23 amino acids. CDR1 is DFQATT, CDR2 SNEGSKA, per germline (reference sequence).

This clonotype appeared a few times. V usage is TRBV15 and J usage is TRBJ1-2; D gene ambiguous. The V end lost 3 bases, the J end lost 2 bases, and 16 bases lay between the germline ends. Germline CDR1 and CDR2: LNHNV and YYDKDF (reference sequence). This CDR3 is 16 amino acids long. CDR3 nucleotides: TGTGCCACCAGCAGCTCAAAAGGCCCTAGAAACTATGGCTACACCTTC. Translated: CATSSSKGPRNYGYTF.

Worth noting for this clonotype: A read error may produce the germline difference seen at one junction end. This sequence joins TRBV6-5 and TRBJ1-2; no clear D. The V gene's germline CDR1 is MNHEY and CDR2 SVGAGI. This CDR3 comprises 13 residues. The DNA of the CDR3 is TGTGCCAGCAGTTTTCTGGGGAACTATGGCTACCCCTTC. As protein: CASSFLGNYGYPF.

The genes are TRBV4-1 and TRBJ2-5, with D perhaps TRBD2 (5 bases). The closer fit of TRBJ2-1 to the DNA end suggests the J call may be wrong. The germline V gene encodes CDR1 MGHRA and CDR2 YSYEKL. This CDR3 is built from 16 residues. DNA for the CDR3: TGCGCCAGCAGCGACAAGACGACTATCCTTGTCCATGAGCAGTTCTTC. It codes for CASSDKTTILVHEQFF.

The chain links TRBV7-9 to TRBJ2-1; 7 bases are shared with TRBD1. The germline CDR1 and CDR2 sequences are SEHNR and FQNEAQ (reference sequence). The junction had 6 bases not matched to a gene; V was cut back by 2 bases and J by 2 bases. The CDR3 sequence is 16 residues long. CDR3 DNA sequence: TGTGCCAGCAGCTTATCCGGACAGGTAACCTACAATGAGCAGTTCTTC. Its protein product is CASSLSGQVTYNEQFF.

V usage is TRBV2 and J usage is TRBJ2-5, with 10 positions matching TRBD1. This CDR3 has 15 amino acids. The germline V gene encodes CDR1 SNHLY and CDR2 FYNNEI. Trimming took 6 bases from V and 1 from J; bases not matched to a gene: 5. The CDR3 sequence: CASRSDRGTQETQYF. The CDR3, as DNA: TGTGCCAGCAGATCGGACAGGGGGACCCAAGAGACCCAGTACTTC.

The rearrangement joins TRBV2 to TRBJ1-2, with D hard to call. The ends were cut back, 4 bases at V and 4 bases at J, with 16 bases in the middle. The CDR3 loop spans 15 amino acids. Per the germline V gene, CDR1 is SNHLY and CDR2 is FYNNEI. Written as DNA, the CDR3 is TGTGCCAGCAGTGCTGGAGCGGCGGGTGTCTATGGCTACACCTTC. Amino acids: CASSAGAAGVYGYTF.

In DNA form, the CDR3 reads TGCAGCGCCCGTGGGGGGAGTAATGAAAAACTGTTTTTT. It is translated as CSARGGSNEKLFF. The J gene is TRBJ1-4, the V gene TRBV29-1, with a weak D call TRBD1 (5 bases). V was clipped by 7 bases and J by 4 bases, with 13 bases between them. The length of the CDR3 is 13 residues. The V gene's germline CDR1 is SQVTM and CDR2 ANQGSEA.

CDR3 sequence: CSVEPGRLNSYNEQFF. In DNA form, the CDR3 reads TGCAGCGTTGAACCGGGACGTCTGAACTCCTACAATGAGCAGTTCTTC. The genes are TRBV29-1 and TRBJ2-1; D may match TRBD1 or TRBD2 (5 bases each). The CDR3 contains 16 residues. CDR1 and CDR2 from the germline V gene are SQVTM and ANQGSEA. V was cut by 2 bases and J by 0 bases, with 14 bases left in between.

This clonotype was picked up a small number of times. V is TRBV27 and J is TRBJ2-7; TRBD1 agrees at 11 bases. Germline loops: CDR1 MNHEY, CDR2 SMNVEV (reference sequence). The CDR3 extends over 18 amino acids. V lost 3 bases, J lost 6 bases, and 16 bases stayed unmatched. CDR3 sequence (DNA): TGTGCCAGCAGTTTCTTTCACGGTGGTGGGACAGGGGGGGGCGAGCAGTACTTC. This translates into CASSFFHGGGTGGGEQYF.

This clonotype was found a few times. V usage is TRBV29-1 and J usage is TRBJ2-5, with TRBD2 matching 7 bases. This CDR3 has 17 residues. Losses at the gene ends were 4 bases for V and 0 bases for J; bases not matched to a gene: 14. In germline, CDR1 is SQVTM, CDR2 ANQGSEA. The CDR3 here is CSVVPSGPLHYQETQYF. As DNA, the CDR3 is TGCAGCGTTGTTCCTAGCGGACCCCTCCACTACCAAGAGACCCAGTACTTC.

This clonotype was counted a few times. This chain connects TRBV29-1 to TRBJ2-1; TRBD2 agrees at 10 bases. V was pared by 0 bases and J by 3 bases, with 5 bases of the junction left unmatched. Germline CDR1 SQVTM, CDR2 ANQGSEA. This CDR3 has 16 amino acids. The CDR3 nucleotides are TGCAGCGTTGAAGATCTCAGCGGGAGGGACTACAATGAGCAGTTCTTC. Encoded protein: CSVEDLSGRDYNEQFF.

A few counts support this clonotype. This chain links TRBV5-1 with TRBJ2-1; the match to TRBD2 covers 16 bases. Unmatched junction bases numbered 9, after V lost 5 bases and J lost 1 base. The CDR3 spans 19 residues. The germline gives CDR1 SGHRS, CDR2 YFSETQ. CDR3: CASSFAGTSGGVSYNEQFF. The CDR3 DNA sequence: TGCGCCAGCAGTTTTGCCGGGACTAGCGGGGGGGTTTCCTACAATGAGCAGTTCTTC.

The chain couples TRBV7-2 to TRBJ2-3, with 8 nucleotides matching TRBD2. From germline, CDR1 is SGHTA and CDR2 FQGNSA. Trimming took 8 bases from V and 6 from J; bases not matched to a gene: 13. CDR3 length: 15 amino acids. The CDR3 region has the DNA TGTGCCAGCGACCTAGCGGGCCTCCCCGGGGATACGCAGTATTTT. Protein: CASDLAGLPGDTQYF.

The genes are TRBV20-1 and TRBJ2-1; 14 bases align to TRBD2. The germline V gene has CDR1 DFQATT and CDR2 SNEGSKA (reference sequence). The junction had 13 bases not matched to a gene; V was cut back by 0 bases and J by 15 bases. The CDR3 is 16 amino acids. Here the CDR3 reads CSARDVPTSGRADPFF. The CDR3 nucleotides read TGCAGTGCTAGAGATGTTCCGACTAGCGGGAGGGCCGATCCGTTCTTC.

This chain connects TRBV6-1 to TRBJ2-7, with D tentatively TRBD1 or TRBD2 (5 bases each). Per the germline V gene, CDR1 is MNHNS and CDR2 is SASEGT. With 8 bases removed from V and 2 bases from J, the gap between germline ends came to 13 bases. This CDR3 comprises 13 residues. This chain's CDR3 is CASGDGNTYEQYF. The CDR3 DNA follows: TGTGCCAGCGGGGACGGGAATACCTACGAGCAGTACTTC.

The chain links TRBV10-3 to TRBJ2-3; TRBD2 matches 14 bases. The CDR3 runs 16 residues. V was pared by 11 bases and J by 1 base, with 8 bases of the junction left unmatched. CDR1 and CDR2 from the germline V gene are ENHRY and SYGVKD. The CDR3 DNA follows: TGTGCCGTCACCGGGACTAGCGGGGGTGGCACAGATACGCAGTATTTT. It yields the protein CAVTGTSGGGTDTQYF.

The chain carries TRBV11-3 and TRBJ2-3; D is unresolved. The CDR3 runs 14 residues. Germline V CDR1 and CDR2: SGHNT, YENEEA. With 1 base removed from V and 4 bases from J, the gap between germline ends came to 9 bases. CDR3 sequence: CASSLVYPADTQYF. The CDR3 DNA sequence: TGTGCCAGCAGCTTAGTGTATCCCGCAGATACGCAGTATTTT. Based on the CDR3 plus reference TRBV11-3 and TRBJ2-3, the full variable domain is EAGVVQSPRYKIIEKKQPVAFWCNPISGHNTLYWYLQNLGQGPELLIRYENEEAVDDSQLPKDRFSAERLKGVDSTLKIQPAELGDSAVYLCASSLVYPADTQYFGPGTRLTVL.

V is TRBV5-1 and J is TRBJ2-1; 7 nucleotides line up with TRBD1. The last part of the DNA fits TRBJ2-5 better; the J call may be wrong. CDR3 length: 15 amino acids. Germline V gene lookup returns CDR1 SGHRS and CDR2 YFSETQ. CDR3 DNA sequence: TGCGCCAGCAGCGCACAGGGGCTTGGGAAAAGGACCCAGTACTTC. This sequence encodes CASSAQGLGKRTQYF.

The chain employs TRBV6-5 and TRBJ1-1; D is undetermined. The germline CDR1 and CDR2 sequences are MNHEY and SVGAGI. CDR3 length: 12 amino acids. V was clipped by 2 bases and J by 5 bases, with 6 bases between them. The CDR3 loop reads CASSYPLTEAFF. CDR3 nucleotides: TGTGCCAGCAGTTACCCATTGACTGAAGCTTTCTTT.

This sequence joins TRBV27 and TRBJ2-1, with 10 nucleotides matching TRBD2. With 4 bases clipped from V and 4 bases from J, the junction kept 7 bases outside the gene matches. The V gene's germline CDR1 is MNHEY and CDR2 SMNVEV (reference sequence). The CDR3 extends over 16 amino acids. For the CDR3, the DNA is TGTGCCAGCAGTTCCTTAGCGGGAGGTTTTTACAATGAGCAGTTCTTC. Residues: CASSSLAGGFYNEQFF.

This clonotype was counted ten times or more. The chain recombines TRBV27 with TRBJ2-5, with 9 bases fitting TRBD2. Germline CDR1 MNHEY, CDR2 SMNVEV (reference sequence). With V trimmed by 3 bases and J by 5 bases, 4 bases remained unmatched. This CDR3 contains 14 residues. Here the CDR3 reads CASSFSGSRETQYF. In nucleotides, the CDR3 is TGTGCCAGCAGTTTTAGCGGGAGTCGGGAGACCCAGTACTTC.

The chain couples TRBV10-3 to TRBJ1-3, with 8 bases identical to TRBD1. Germline CDR1 and CDR2: ENHRY and SYGVKD. V trimming: 2 bases; J trimming: 0 bases; junction bases outside the gene matches: 6. This CDR3 has 17 residues. CDR3 in DNA: TGTGCCATCAGTGAGGTGACAGGGGATCGCTCTGGAAACACCATATATTTT. Translating gives CAISEVTGDRSGNTIYF.

J is TRBJ1-2 and V is TRBV12-3 or TRBV12-4, with D perhaps TRBD1 (5 bases). V shed 6 bases and J shed 6 bases, with 14 bases lying between them. This CDR3 region has 13 residues. The CDR3 nucleotides are TGTGCCAGCAGCCTTAACCGGGGGAATGGCTACACCTTC. It yields the protein CASSLNRGNGYTF.